This TCR beta chain stems from a study of memory CD4+ T cells and cytomegalovirus serostatus. Study details: This sample comes from healthy Belgian adults, under 10 CMV seropositive, 20 to 25 seronegative. Overall study findings and caveats: Median bootstrapped AUC for CMV status was about 0.95 originally, around 0.91 US-trained. Of 150 to 200 reported CMV TCRbeta sequences, 65 to 85 were found in memory CD4+ repertoires.

Single viable CD3+CD4+CD8-CD45RO+ cells were sorted as the memory CD4+ T cells. This clone was seen only a few times. Its antigen is undetermined. This table comes from immunoSEQ multiplex PCR, and its TCRdb copy is limited to in-frame clones, with some not included. The sample holds fewer than 40,000 clones; less than 80% are singletons and the top ten take roughly 5.2%. Germline CDR1 SGHRS, CDR2 YFSETQ. The CDR3 has 15 residues. The germline V and J ends were trimmed by 2 bases and 0 bases, with 10 bases remaining between them. The rearrangement joins TRBV5-1 to TRBJ2-3, with D possibly TRBD2 on 6 matching bases. This TCR came from an adult in good health and CMV-seropositive. Source material: memory CD4+ T cells from blood. CDR3 region: CASSFSSGSTDTQYF. The CDR3 nucleotides read TGCGCCAGCAGCTTTAGCAGCGGGAGCACAGATACGCAGTATTTT.